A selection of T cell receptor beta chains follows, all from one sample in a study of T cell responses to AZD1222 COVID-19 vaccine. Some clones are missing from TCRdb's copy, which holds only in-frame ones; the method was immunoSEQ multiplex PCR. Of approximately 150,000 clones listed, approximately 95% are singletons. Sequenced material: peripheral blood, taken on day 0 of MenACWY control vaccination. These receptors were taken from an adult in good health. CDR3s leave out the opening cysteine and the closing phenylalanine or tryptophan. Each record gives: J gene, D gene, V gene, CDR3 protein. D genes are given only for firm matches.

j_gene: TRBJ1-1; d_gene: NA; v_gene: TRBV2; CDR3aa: ATTIHTDSEAF
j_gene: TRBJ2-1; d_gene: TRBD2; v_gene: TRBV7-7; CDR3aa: ASSPFSGGADEQF
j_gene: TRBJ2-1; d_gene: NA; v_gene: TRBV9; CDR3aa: ASSGGARVNEQF
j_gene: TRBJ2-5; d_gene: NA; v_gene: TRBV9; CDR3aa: ASSVVGRYQETQY
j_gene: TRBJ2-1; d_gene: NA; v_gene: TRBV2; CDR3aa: ASNDRPDYNEQF
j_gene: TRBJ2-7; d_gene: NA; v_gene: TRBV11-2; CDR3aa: ASSLDRPHEQY
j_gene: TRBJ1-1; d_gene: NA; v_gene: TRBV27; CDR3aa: ASRLQGATEAF
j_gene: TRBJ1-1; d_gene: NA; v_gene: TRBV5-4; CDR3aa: ASSLPGYTEAF
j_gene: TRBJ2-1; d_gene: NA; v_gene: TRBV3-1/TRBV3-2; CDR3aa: ASSQRADSYNEQF
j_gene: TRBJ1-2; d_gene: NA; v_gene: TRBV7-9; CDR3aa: ASSLSTVARDYGYT
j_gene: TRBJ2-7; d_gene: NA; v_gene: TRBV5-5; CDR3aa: ASSAQTEEQY
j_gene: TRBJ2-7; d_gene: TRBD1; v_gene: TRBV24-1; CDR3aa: ATSDRQGAPYEQY
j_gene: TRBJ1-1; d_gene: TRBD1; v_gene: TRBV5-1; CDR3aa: ASSRTGQPNTEAF
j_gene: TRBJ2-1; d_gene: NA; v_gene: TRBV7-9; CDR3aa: ASSLGTHNEQF
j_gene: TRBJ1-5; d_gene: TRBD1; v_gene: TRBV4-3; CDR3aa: ASSPNLDRDDNQPQH
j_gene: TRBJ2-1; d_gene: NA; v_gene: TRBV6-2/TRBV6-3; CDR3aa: ASSWARRINEQF
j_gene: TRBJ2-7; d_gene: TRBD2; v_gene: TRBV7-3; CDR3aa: ASSLSSTSGTYEQY
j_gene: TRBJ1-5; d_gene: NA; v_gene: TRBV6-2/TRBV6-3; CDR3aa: ASSLQKDQPQH
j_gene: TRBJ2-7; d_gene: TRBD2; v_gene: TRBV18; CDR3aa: ASSPPKGLAAYEQY
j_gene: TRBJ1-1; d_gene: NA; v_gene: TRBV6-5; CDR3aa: ASSYSTMGVSTEAF
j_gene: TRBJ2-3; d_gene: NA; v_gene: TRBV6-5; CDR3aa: ASSYDGIGTDTQY
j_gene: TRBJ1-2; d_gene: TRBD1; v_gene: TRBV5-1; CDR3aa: ASSPDRAAGYT
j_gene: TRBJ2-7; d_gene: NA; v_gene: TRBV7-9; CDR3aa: ASSPGGSYEQY
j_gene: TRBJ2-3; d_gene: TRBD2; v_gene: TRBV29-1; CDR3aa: SVEGGRAVDTQY
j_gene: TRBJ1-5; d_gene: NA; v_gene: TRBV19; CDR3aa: AGGMINQPQH
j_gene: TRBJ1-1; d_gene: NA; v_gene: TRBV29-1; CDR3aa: SVVDSNTEAF
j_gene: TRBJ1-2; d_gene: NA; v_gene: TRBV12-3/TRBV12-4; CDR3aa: ASRFTGIYGYT
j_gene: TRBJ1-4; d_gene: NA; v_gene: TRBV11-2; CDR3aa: ASSFGIEEKLF
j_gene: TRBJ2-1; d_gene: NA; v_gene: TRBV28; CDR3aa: ASSLLGLWVGEDSYNEQF
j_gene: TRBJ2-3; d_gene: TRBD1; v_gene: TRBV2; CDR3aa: ASRRDRGLSDTQY
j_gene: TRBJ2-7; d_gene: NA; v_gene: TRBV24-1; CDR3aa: ATVGSYEQY
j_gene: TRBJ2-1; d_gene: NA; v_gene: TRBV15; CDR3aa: ATSRGAGVYNEQF
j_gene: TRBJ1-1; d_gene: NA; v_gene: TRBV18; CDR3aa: ASSQGGTEAF
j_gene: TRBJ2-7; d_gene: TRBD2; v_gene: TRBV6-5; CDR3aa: ASSMTSMYEQY
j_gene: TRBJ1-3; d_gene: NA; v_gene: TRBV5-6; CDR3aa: ASSLLFGNTIY
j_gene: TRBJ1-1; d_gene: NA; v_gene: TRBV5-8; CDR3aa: ASSSGDAMNTEAF
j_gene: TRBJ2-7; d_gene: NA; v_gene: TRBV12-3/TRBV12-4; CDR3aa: ASSLGTYEQY
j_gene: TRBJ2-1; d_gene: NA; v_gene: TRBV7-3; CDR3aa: ASSSNVGDNEQF
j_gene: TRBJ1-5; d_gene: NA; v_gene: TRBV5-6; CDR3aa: ASSSSGNQPQH
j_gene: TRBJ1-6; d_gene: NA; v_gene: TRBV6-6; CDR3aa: ASSYSPGVNSPLH
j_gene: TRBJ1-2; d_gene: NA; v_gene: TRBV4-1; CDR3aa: ASSQRGTERNYGYT
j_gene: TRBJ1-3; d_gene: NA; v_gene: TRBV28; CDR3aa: ASSQTGLGWTIY
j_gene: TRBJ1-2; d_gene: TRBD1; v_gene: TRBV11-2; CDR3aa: ASSSGQSLYGYT
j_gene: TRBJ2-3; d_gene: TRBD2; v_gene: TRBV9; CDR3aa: ASSGGGVAGDTQY
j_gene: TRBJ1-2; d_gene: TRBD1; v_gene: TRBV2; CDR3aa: ASRAGQFVPYGYT
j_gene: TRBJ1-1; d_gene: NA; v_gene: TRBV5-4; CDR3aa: ASSFSGARTEAF
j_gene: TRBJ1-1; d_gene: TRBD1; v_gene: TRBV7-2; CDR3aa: ASSTTGSGTEAF
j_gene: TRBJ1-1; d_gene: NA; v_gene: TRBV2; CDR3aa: ASSGQPNTEAF
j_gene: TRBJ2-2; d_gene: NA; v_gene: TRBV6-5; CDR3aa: ASRRGPNTGELF
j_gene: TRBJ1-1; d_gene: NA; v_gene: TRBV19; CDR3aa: ASSKQGTEAF
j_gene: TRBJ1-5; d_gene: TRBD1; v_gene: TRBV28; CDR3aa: ASTGTGGNQPQH
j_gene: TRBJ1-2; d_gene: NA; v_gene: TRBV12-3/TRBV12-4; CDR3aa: ASSLQWSYGYT
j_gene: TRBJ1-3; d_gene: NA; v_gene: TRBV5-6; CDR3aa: ASSPRTPDTIY